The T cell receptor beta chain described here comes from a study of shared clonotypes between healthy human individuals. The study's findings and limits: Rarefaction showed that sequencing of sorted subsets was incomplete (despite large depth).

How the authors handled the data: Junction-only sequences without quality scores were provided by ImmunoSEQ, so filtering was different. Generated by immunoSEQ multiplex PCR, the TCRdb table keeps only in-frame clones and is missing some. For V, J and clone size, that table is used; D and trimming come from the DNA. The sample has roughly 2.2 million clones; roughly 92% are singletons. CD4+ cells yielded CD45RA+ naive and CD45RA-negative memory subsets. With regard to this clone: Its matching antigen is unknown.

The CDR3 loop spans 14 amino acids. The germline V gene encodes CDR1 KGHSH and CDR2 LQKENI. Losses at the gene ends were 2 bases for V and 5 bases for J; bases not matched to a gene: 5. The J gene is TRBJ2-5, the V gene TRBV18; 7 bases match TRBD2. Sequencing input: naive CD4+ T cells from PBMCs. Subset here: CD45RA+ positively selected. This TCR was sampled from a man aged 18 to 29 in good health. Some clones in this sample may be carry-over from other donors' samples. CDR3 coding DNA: TGTGCCAGCTCACCAGAGAACGGGGGGGAGACCCAGTACTTC. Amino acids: CASSPENGGETQYF. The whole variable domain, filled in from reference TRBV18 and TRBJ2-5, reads NAGVMQNPRHLVRRRGQEARLRCSPMKGHSHVYWYRQLPEEGLKFMVYLQKENIIDESGMPKERFSAEFPKEGPSILRIQQVVRGDSAAYFCASSPENGGETQYFGPGTRLLVL.